The T cell receptor beta chain described here comes from a study of T cells after yellow fever vaccination. Whole-study results and caveats: Though weaker, the secondary response peaked faster, on day 5 versus 15. Few clonotypes appeared in both CD4 and CD8 compartments. Within FACS-sorted repertoires, abundant clonotypes contaminating from the bulk population could be present.

TCRdb itself ran the 5' RACE reads through MiXCR, one entry per CDR3 protein. Of some 550,000 distinct CDR3 sequences in the sample, over 15% were seen once. Regarding this clonotype: Its antigen is unidentified.

Germline lookup yields CDR1 MNHNS and CDR2 SASEGT. V was clipped by 7 bases and J by 5 bases, with 15 bases between them. CDR3 length: 14 residues. V is TRBV6-1 and J is TRBJ1-5; possible D gene TRBD1, 5 bases. The sequences come from PBMCs, collected 15 days after the yellow fever booster vaccination. This TCR came from a man aged 25-45 years who received the YFV17D yellow fever vaccine. The CDR3 spells CASTRGQGDQPQHF. DNA of the CDR3: TGTGCCAGCACCCGAGGGCAGGGCGATCAGCCCCAGCATTTT.